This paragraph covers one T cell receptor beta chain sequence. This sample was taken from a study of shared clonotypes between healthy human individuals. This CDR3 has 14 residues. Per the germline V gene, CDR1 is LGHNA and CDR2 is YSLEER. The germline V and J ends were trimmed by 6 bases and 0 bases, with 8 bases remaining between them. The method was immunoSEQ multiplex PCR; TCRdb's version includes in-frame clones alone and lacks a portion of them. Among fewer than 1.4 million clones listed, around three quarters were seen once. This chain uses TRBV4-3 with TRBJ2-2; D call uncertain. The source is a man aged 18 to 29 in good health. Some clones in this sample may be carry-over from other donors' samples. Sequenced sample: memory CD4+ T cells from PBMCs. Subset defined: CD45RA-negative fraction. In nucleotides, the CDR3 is TGCGCCAGCAGAACAGACGCGAACACCGGGGAGCTGTTTTTT. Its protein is CASRTDANTGELFF.